These 30 T cell receptor beta chains were sequenced from one sample in a study of response to subunit inactivated influenza vaccine (dated by TCRdb to 2016 to 2018). The library was obtained by RT-PCR. TCRdb lists the instrument as Illumina HiSeq 2500. Through fastp at Q25 and MiXCR, TCRdb rebuilt clones from the public reads, retaining in-frame beta chains. Identical CDR3 proteins give one entry, which carries the most common genes and DNA. Within this sample are under 550,000 distinct CDR3 sequences, with 6% to 9% of them counted one time only. In total, the top ten clones hold under 15% of the sample. Source: PBMCs from blood, taken less than 30 months after vaccination. The receptor set was obtained from a man between 50 and 75 years old who received an inactivated influenza vaccine. Donor details come from another sample of the same person, matched by shared clones.

The V and J genes are TRBV7-2 and TRBJ2-3; D is perhaps TRBD1 (6 bases). The CDR3 sequence is 14 residues long. V dropped 7 bases and J dropped 2 bases, with 13 bases sitting between them. Per germline, CDR1 SGHTA and CDR2 FQGNSA. CDR3 in DNA: TGTGCCAGCACCTGGTACAGGGACACAGATACGCAGTATTTT. It codes for CASTWYRDTDTQYF.

This clonotype has at least ten counts. The rearrangement links TRBV7-2 to TRBJ2-3, with no clear D. Trimming shortened V by 2 bases and J by 0 bases, and 6 bases separated the two germline ends. Germline V CDR1 and CDR2: SGHTA, FQGNSA. The length of the CDR3 is 14 residues. The CDR3 DNA sequence: TGTGCCAGCAGCTTACAGGCTAGCACAGATACGCAGTATTTT. Translation: CASSLQASTDTQYF.

The gene calls are TRBV7-2 and TRBJ2-7; a weak D match, TRBD2 (5 bases). Trimming removed 5 bases from V and 3 bases from J, with 17 bases in between. The germline V gene has CDR1 SGHTA and CDR2 FQGNSA. This CDR3 has 15 residues. CDR3 sequence reads: CASSVGRRLNYEQYF. CDR3 sequence (DNA): TGTGCCAGCAGCGTTGGGCGGAGACTAAACTACGAGCAGTACTTC.

This clonotype was seen more than once but under ten times. The chain has TRBV5-1 and TRBJ2-2, with D possibly TRBD1 on 5 matching bases. The V and J ends lost 0 bases and 7 bases respectively, with 10 bases between them. From germline, CDR1 is SGHRS and CDR2 YFSETQ. The CDR3 extends over 14 amino acids. This CDR3 reads CASSLGDSHGELFF. The CDR3 DNA reads as TGCGCCAGCAGCTTGGGTGACAGCCACGGGGAGCTGTTTTTT.

In its sample, this clonotype was seen many times. The chain uses TRBV4-3 and TRBJ2-1, with D perhaps TRBD2 (6 bases). From germline, CDR1 is LGHNA and CDR2 YSLEER. There are 15 residues in the CDR3. V lost 1 base and J 1 base, leaving 8 bases between the germline ends. The CDR3 nucleotides are TGCGCCAGCAGCCAAGTAGCGGAATCCTACAATGAGCAGTTCTTC. Translating it yields CASSQVAESYNEQFF.

This clonotype was detected a few times. V usage is TRBV5-1 and J usage is TRBJ2-1; 10 nucleotides match TRBD2. The CDR3 contains 15 residues. V was pared by 0 bases and J by 6 bases, with 3 bases of the junction left unmatched. Per the germline V gene, CDR1 is SGHRS and CDR2 is YFSETQ. The CDR3 loop reads CASSLASGGPNEQFF. The CDR3, as DNA: TGCGCCAGCAGCTTGGCTAGCGGGGGCCCCAATGAGCAGTTCTTC.

The CDR3 sequence: CASSETGIDTQYF. CDR3 DNA: TGTGCCAGCAGTGAAACTGGGATAGATACGCAGTATTTT. The V gene is TRBV6-1, the J gene TRBJ2-3; D unresolved. Looked up from germline, CDR1 is MNHNS and CDR2 is SASEGT. CDR3 length equals 13 residues. Trimming cost V 2 bases and J 5 bases, with 8 bases left between them.

This clonotype was seen a few times. The chain couples TRBV5-1 to TRBJ1-1; TRBD1 agrees at 8 bases. The CDR3 is made up of 16 amino acids. Germline-derived CDR1 and CDR2 are SGHRS and YFSETQ. V gave up 0 bases and J gave up 4 bases; unmatched junction bases: 8. In nucleotides, the CDR3 is TGCGCCAGCAGCTTGGATCCAGGGGGCGCCGGCACTGAAGCTTTCTTT. As protein: CASSLDPGGAGTEAFF.

The chain recombines TRBV12-3 or TRBV12-4 with TRBJ2-1, with 9 bases identical to TRBD2. The CDR3 is 16 residues long. With 5 bases clipped from V and 4 bases from J, the junction kept 9 bases outside the gene matches. CDR3 in DNA: TGTGCCAGCAGTCCTATAGCGGGAGCTGGGTACAATGAGCAGTTCTTC. It is translated as CASSPIAGAGYNEQFF.

This clonotype showed up many times. DNA of the CDR3: TGTGCCAGCAGATCATTCGGCGGAGCGAACACCGGGGAGCTGTTTTTT. It is translated as CASRSFGGANTGELFF. The chain combines TRBV7-2 with TRBJ2-2, with D uncertain. Trimming removed 6 bases from V and 0 bases from J, with 14 bases in between. Germline CDR1 reads SGHTA; CDR2 reads FQGNSA. This CDR3 contains 16 residues.

This clonotype has more than one count but fewer than ten. The chain links TRBV7-9 to TRBJ1-4; maybe TRBD1 (6 bases). The germline V and J ends were trimmed by 4 bases and 6 bases, with 15 bases remaining between them. The CDR3 spans 15 residues. Germline V gene lookup returns CDR1 SEHNR and CDR2 FQNEAQ (reference sequence). CDR3 protein: CASSYSRGSDEKLFF. CDR3 DNA: TGTGCCAGCAGCTACTCCAGGGGTTCCGATGAAAAACTGTTTTTT.

The CDR3 loop reads CATSSRQGGDGYTF. Written as DNA, the CDR3 is TGTGCCACCAGCAGCAGACAGGGCGGAGATGGCTACACCTTC. The gene calls are TRBV15 and TRBJ1-2, with TRBD1 identical over 7 bases. Unmatched junction bases numbered 7, after V lost 3 bases and J lost 6 bases. Looked up from germline, CDR1 is LNHNV and CDR2 is YYDKDF (reference sequence). The CDR3 contains 14 residues.

This clonotype was counted many times. This chain links TRBV29-1 with TRBJ2-3; 14 bases are shared with TRBD2. This CDR3 has 16 amino acids. Unmatched junction bases numbered 6, after V lost 6 bases and J lost 1 base. Germline CDR1 and CDR2: SQVTM and ANQGSEA. The CDR3, as DNA: TGCAGCGTGGGACTAGCGGGAGTCGGAGGCACAGATACGCAGTATTTT. This translates into CSVGLAGVGGTDTQYF.

This clonotype appeared a few times. The chain recombines TRBV5-1 with TRBJ2-3; 13 nucleotides match TRBD2. Germline-derived CDR1 and CDR2 are SGHRS and YFSETQ. With 0 bases clipped from V and 5 bases from J, the junction kept 6 bases outside the gene matches. There are 17 residues in the CDR3. This CDR3 is CASSLAGTSGTGDTQYF. CDR3 bases: TGCGCCAGCAGCTTGGCCGGGACTAGCGGGACTGGAGATACGCAGTATTTT.

The J gene is TRBJ2-1, the V gene TRBV5-6; D unclear. The CDR3 consists of 13 residues. Germline-derived CDR1 and CDR2 are SGHDT and YYEEEE. V lost 1 base to trimming and J lost 5 bases, with 7 bases between them. CDR3 in amino acids: CASSLPGHNEQFF. The CDR3 nucleotides are TGTGCCAGCAGCTTGCCCGGGCACAATGAGCAGTTCTTC. Full variable domain (missing parts from reference TRBV5-6 and TRBJ2-1): DAGVTQSPTHLIKTRGQQVTLRCSPKSGHDTVSWYQQALGQGPQFIFQYYEEEERQRGNFPDRFSGHQFPNYSSELNVNALLLGDSALYLCASSLPGHNEQFFGPGTRLTVL.

This clonotype was counted many times. J is TRBJ2-5 and V is TRBV29-1; 8 positions match TRBD2. The CDR3 is 13 amino acids. From germline, CDR1 is SQVTM and CDR2 ANQGSEA. V trimming: 6 bases; J trimming: 5 bases; junction bases outside the gene matches: 8. The CDR3 is CSVATSGWETQYF. CDR3 nucleotide sequence: TGCAGCGTCGCTACTAGCGGTTGGGAGACCCAGTACTTC.

The V call is TRBV12-3 or TRBV12-4, the J call TRBJ2-2; 7 nucleotides line up with TRBD1. V shed 3 bases, J shed 0 bases, and the junction held 4 bases outside the gene matches. CDR3 size: 16 residues. CDR3 DNA: TGTGCCAGCAGTTTCTCCGGGACAGCGAACACCGGGGAGCTGTTTTTT. Translation gives CASSFSGTANTGELFF.

The rearrangement joins TRBV28 to TRBJ2-5, with D maybe TRBD2 (5 bases). Germline V gene data show CDR1 as MDHEN and CDR2 as SYDVKM. Trimming removed 6 bases from V and 1 base from J, with 12 bases in between. CDR3 length: 14 amino acids. For the CDR3, the DNA is TGTGCCAGCAGCAGGACTCAAGTCCAAGAGACCCAGTACTTC. Translated: CASSRTQVQETQYF.

This clonotype came up a few times. The rearrangement joins TRBV15 to TRBJ2-5; TRBD2 is a possible D gene (6 bases). CDR1 is LNHNV, CDR2 YYDKDF, per germline (reference sequence). The V and J ends lost 5 bases and 3 bases respectively, with 13 bases between them. The CDR3 runs to 14 residues. DNA of the CDR3: TGTGCCACCAGCGTCGTCTGGGGGGAAGAGACCCAGTACTTC. This gives the protein CATSVVWGEETQYF.

V gene TRBV27 combines with J gene TRBJ2-3, with a weak D call TRBD1 (6 bases). V dropped 5 bases and J dropped 1 base, with 19 bases sitting between them. The CDR3 is 17 residues long. Looked up from germline, CDR1 is MNHEY and CDR2 is SMNVEV (reference sequence). The CDR3 here is CASSTQDSLRGTDTQYF. Written as DNA, the CDR3 is TGTGCCAGCAGTACCCAGGACAGTCTCAGGGGCACAGATACGCAGTATTTT.

This clonotype was observed a few times. The chain carries TRBV6-2 or TRBV6-3 and TRBJ2-7, with D tentatively TRBD1 (6 bases). From germline, CDR1 is MNHEY and CDR2 SVGEGT. Trimming took 0 bases from V and 2 from J, leaving 11 bases between them. The CDR3 loop spans 15 amino acids. CDR3 in amino acids: CASSYSSGHTYEQYF. The CDR3 nucleotides are TGTGCCAGCAGTTACTCGTCGGGACATACCTACGAGCAGTACTTC.

This clonotype was observed a few times. In DNA, the CDR3 is TGTGCCATCAGTGACCAGAATTCACCCCTCCACTTT. Protein sequence: CAISDQNSPLHF. V is TRBV10-3 and J is TRBJ1-6; D gene ambiguous. V lost 3 bases to trimming and J lost 7 bases, with 4 bases between them. The V gene's germline CDR1 is ENHRY and CDR2 SYGVKD. This CDR3 is built from 12 residues.

This clonotype occurred many times. The rearrangement joins TRBV20-1 to TRBJ1-1; D possibly corresponds to TRBD1 (6 bases). The CDR3 length is 14 residues. From germline, CDR1 is DFQATT and CDR2 SNEGSKA (reference sequence). The ends were cut back, 6 bases at V and 11 bases at J, with 25 bases in the middle. DNA for the CDR3: TGCAGTGCCCCTCAGGGGCACACCACCAGGTCGGCTTTCTTT. Protein: CSAPQGHTTRSAFF.

In this sample, this clonotype turned up a few times. V usage is TRBV4-3 and J usage is TRBJ2-5, with D tentatively TRBD1 or TRBD2 (5 bases each). The CDR3 extends over 15 amino acids. In germline, CDR1 is LGHNA, CDR2 YSLEER. V was shortened by 0 bases and J by 0 bases, with 8 bases between the two germline ends. The CDR3 DNA is TGCGCCAGCAGCCAAGAGATGGGACACCAAGAGACCCAGTACTTC. It encodes CASSQEMGHQETQYF.

This clonotype showed up just a few times. The chain links TRBV30 to TRBJ1-2; D remains ambiguous. The length of the CDR3 is 15 residues. Trimming removed 0 bases at V and 2 bases at J, with 13 bases between. CDR1 is GTSNPN and CDR2 is SVGIG in the germline V gene (reference sequence). Here the CDR3 DNA reads TGTGCCTGGAGTGTTTTTCTGGGAACCAACTATGGCTACACCTTC. Translating gives CAWSVFLGTNYGYTF.

The chain employs TRBV20-1 and TRBJ2-1; 14 nucleotides match TRBD2. The ends lost 4 bases at V and 1 base at J; junction bases unmatched: 6. Germline V gives CDR1 DFQATT, CDR2 SNEGSKA (reference sequence). The CDR3 consists of 17 residues. CDR3 protein: CSAISGLAGASYNEQFF. CDR3 sequence (DNA): TGCAGTGCTATCTCGGGACTAGCGGGGGCTTCCTACAATGAGCAGTTCTTC.

This clonotype was counted ten times or more. The rearrangement uses TRBV20-1 and TRBJ2-1; 15 positions match TRBD2. CDR1 is DFQATT, CDR2 SNEGSKA, per germline (reference sequence). This CDR3 spans 18 amino acids. V lost 5 bases, J lost 9 bases, and 17 bases stayed unmatched. The CDR3 bases are TGCAGTGCTGTCCCGGGACAGGGGACTAGCGGGAGGTTAGGTGAGCAGTTCTTC. Its protein is CSAVPGQGTSGRLGEQFF.

This clonotype was counted ten times or more. The rearrangement joins TRBV5-6 to TRBJ1-4, with D tentatively TRBD1 (5 bases). Germline V gives CDR1 SGHDT, CDR2 YYEEEE. This CDR3 has 16 amino acids. V was clipped by 3 bases and J by 0 bases, with 12 bases between them. The CDR3 DNA reads as TGTGCCAGCAGCTGGGGACCGGAGGCAACTAATGAAAAACTGTTTTTT. Amino acids: CASSWGPEATNEKLFF.

J is TRBJ1-1 and V is TRBV7-9; D gene ambiguous. The CDR3 spans 13 residues. CDR1 and CDR2 (germline): SEHNR, FQNEAQ (reference sequence). Trimming removed 10 bases at V and 3 bases at J, with 15 bases between. The CDR3 sequence is CAIGFNPDTEAFF. CDR3 coding DNA: TGTGCCATCGGGTTTAATCCGGACACTGAAGCTTTCTTT.

This clonotype has a handful of counts. This chain connects TRBV6-1 to TRBJ1-1; possibly TRBD1 for D (6 bases). Germline lookup yields CDR1 MNHNS and CDR2 SASEGT. The CDR3 length is 14 residues. V dropped 5 bases and J dropped 4 bases, with 14 bases sitting between them. The CDR3 sequence: CASSPRGGGTEAFF. DNA of the CDR3: TGTGCCAGCAGTCCCAGGGGCGGGGGCACTGAAGCTTTCTTT.